This T cell receptor beta chain was identified in a study of control samples from healthy donors and cancer patients. Sequenced by immunoSEQ multiplex PCR; TCRdb stores in-frame clones only, minus some. The sample has 170,000 or so clones; approximately 91% are singletons. J was trimmed by 0 bases and V by 3 bases; bases with no gene match: 7. The CDR3 contains 17 residues. Germline V gives CDR1 ENHRY, CDR2 SYGVKD. This chain uses TRBV10-3 with TRBJ2-3; 9 positions agree with TRBD2. What was sequenced was blood. This receptor was identified in a woman aged 35 to 49 in good health. CDR3 DNA: TGTGCCATCAGTGAACCCCTAGCGGGGCCAAGCACAGATACGCAGTATTTT. This codes for CAISEPLAGPSTDTQYF.